These 18 T cell receptor beta chains were sequenced from one sample in a study of blood T cell repertoires in COVID-19. Assay: immunoSEQ multiplex PCR; the TCRdb copy retains only in-frame clones and omits some. This sample has over 250,000 clones, with about 80% found just once. The sequenced sample consisted of peripheral blood. Receptor source: a woman older than 75 with acute or convalescent COVID-19.

V is TRBV5-1 and J is TRBJ2-7; TRBD1 matches 7 bases. CDR3 length equals 14 residues. Losses at the gene ends were 0 bases for V and 4 bases for J; bases not matched to a gene: 4. CDR1 and CDR2 from the germline V gene are SGHRS and YFSETQ. CDR3 DNA: TGCGCCAGCAGCTTGGACAGGGGTATGTACGAGCAGTACTTC. Encoded protein: CASSLDRGMYEQYF.

The table lists this clone with a few counts. The chain combines TRBV4-1 with TRBJ1-4; D is unclear. CDR3 size: 15 residues. Trimming cost V 3 bases and J 4 bases, with 12 bases left between them. From germline, CDR1 is MGHRA and CDR2 YSYEKL. In nucleotides, the CDR3 is TGCGCCAGCAGCCAGCTAGAGGGTCTTAATGAAAAACTGTTTTTT. This codes for CASSQLEGLNEKLFF.

The chain combines TRBV11-1 with TRBJ2-7, with 11 bases lining up with TRBD2. CDR3 length: 15 amino acids. V was clipped by 5 bases and J by 3 bases; unmatched bases: 6. Germline V CDR1 and CDR2: SGHAT, FQDESV (reference sequence). The CDR3 DNA sequence: TGTGCCAGCAGCCCACGGACTAGCGGGTTCTACGAGCAGTACTTC. This gives the protein CASSPRTSGFYEQYF. Based on the CDR3 plus reference TRBV11-1 and TRBJ2-7, the full variable domain is EAEVAQSPRYKITEKSQAVAFWCDPISGHATLYWYRQILGQGPELLVQFQDESVVDDSQLPKDRFSAERLKGVDSTLKIQPAELGDSAMYLCASSPRTSGFYEQYFGPGTRLTVT.

J is TRBJ1-5 and V is TRBV19; D possibly corresponds to TRBD1 (5 bases). CDR3 length: 14 residues. From germline, CDR1 is LNHDA and CDR2 SQIVND (reference sequence). The germline V and J ends were trimmed by 3 bases and 4 bases, with 10 bases remaining between them. The CDR3 region is CASSIDSLNQPQHF. CDR3 sequence (DNA): TGTGCCAGTAGTATCGACAGCTTGAATCAGCCCCAGCATTTT.

This clone has only a few counts. The CDR3 is CASSSGAVSNQPQHF. The CDR3, as DNA: TGTGCCAGCAGCTCTGGGGCAGTTAGCAATCAGCCCCAGCATTTT. The chain is built from TRBV5-8 and TRBJ1-5, with TRBD1 as a possible D gene (5 bases). The length of the CDR3 is 15 residues. The germline V and J ends were trimmed by 3 bases and 0 bases, with 10 bases remaining between them. Germline V lookup: CDR1 SGHTS, CDR2 YDEGEE.

The chain carries TRBV6-1 and TRBJ1-5; no clear D gene. The CDR3 totals 15 residues. Germline CDR1 reads MNHNS; CDR2 reads SASEGT. V lost 2 bases and J lost 1, with 9 bases in between. The CDR3 loop is CASSELRISNQPQHF. The CDR3 DNA is TGTGCCAGCAGTGAATTGCGTATCAGCAATCAGCCCCAGCATTTT.

This clone was recorded only once. V gene TRBV27 combines with J gene TRBJ1-1; 8 nucleotides line up with TRBD1. The ends lost 4 bases at V and 0 bases at J; junction bases unmatched: 4. Germline V gives CDR1 MNHEY, CDR2 SMNVEV (reference sequence). The CDR3 sequence is 15 residues long. In nucleotides, the CDR3 is TGTGCCAGCAGTTCCCCGGGACAGGTGAACACTGAAGCTTTCTTT. Its protein product is CASSSPGQVNTEAFF.

The rearrangement uses TRBV3-1 (or the pseudogene TRBV3-2) and TRBJ1-4; D not resolved. V dropped 1 base and J dropped 3 bases, with 6 bases sitting between them. CDR3 size: 14 residues. Looked up from germline, CDR1 is LGHDT and CDR2 is YNNKEL (reference sequence). For the CDR3, the DNA is TGTGCCAGCAGCCAAGGTGTATCTAATGAAAAACTGTTTTTT. It codes for CASSQGVSNEKLFF.

This clone was observed once. The rearrangement links TRBV6-2 or TRBV6-3 to TRBJ2-3; TRBD1 agrees at 12 bases. The CDR3 has 16 amino acids. Germline CDR1 reads MNHEY; CDR2 reads SVGEGT. V gave up 5 bases and J gave up 3 bases; unmatched junction bases: 6. The CDR3 spells CASSPGTGGRTDTQYF. The CDR3, as DNA: TGTGCCAGCAGTCCCGGGACAGGGGGCAGAACAGATACGCAGTATTTT.

A few counts support this clone. The chain is built from TRBV3-1 (or the pseudogene TRBV3-2) and TRBJ1-1; the match to TRBD1 covers 8 bases. The CDR3 is 15 amino acids. V shed 4 bases, J shed 1 base, and the junction held 5 bases outside the gene matches. Germline lookup yields CDR1 LGHDT and CDR2 YNNKEL (reference sequence). The CDR3 sequence is CASSLTGGANTEAFF. The CDR3 DNA reads TGTGCCAGCAGCCTTACAGGGGGAGCGAACACTGAAGCTTTCTTT.

The CDR3 region has the DNA TGTGCCACCAGTGACCCCTCTAGCGGGAGACCCGGGGAGCTGTTTTTT. Encoded protein: CATSDPSSGRPGELFF. The genes are TRBV24-1 and TRBJ2-2; 10 nucleotides match TRBD2. V lost 4 bases to trimming and J lost 6 bases; unmatched junction nucleotides: 7. The germline V gene encodes CDR1 KGHDR and CDR2 SFDVKD. This CDR3 has 16 amino acids.

This clone came up once. The chain carries TRBV27 and TRBJ1-6, with D uncertain. The CDR3 sequence is 13 residues long. The germline V gene has CDR1 MNHEY and CDR2 SMNVEV (reference sequence). The germline V and J ends were trimmed by 1 base and 7 bases, with 5 bases remaining between them. The CDR3 DNA sequence: TGTGCCAGCAGTTTATATCGGAATTCACCCCTCCACTTT. Translated: CASSLYRNSPLHF.

The chain employs TRBV4-1 and TRBJ2-3; 7 bases align to TRBD2. Germline loops: CDR1 MGHRA, CDR2 YSYEKL. V lost 4 bases, J lost 2 bases, and 9 bases stayed unmatched. This CDR3 is 16 amino acids long. DNA for the CDR3: TGCGCCAGCAGCCGAGAGGCAGCGGGGATCACAGATACGCAGTATTTT. As protein: CASSREAAGITDTQYF.

The rearrangement uses TRBV30 and TRBJ1-2; TRBD1 matches 7 bases. J gave up 4 bases and V 2 bases, and 7 bases lay outside the gene matches. The CDR3 extends over 14 amino acids. The germline CDR1 and CDR2 sequences are GTSNPN and SVGIG (reference sequence). CDR3 sequence: CAWSRVGTAYGYTF. The CDR3 DNA follows: TGTGCCTGGAGTCGGGTTGGGACAGCCTATGGCTACACCTTC.

The chain employs TRBV7-2 and TRBJ1-1; possible D gene TRBD1, 5 bases. The V gene lost 0 bases and the J gene lost 4 bases, with 15 bases spanning the gap. Germline values: CDR1 SGHTA, CDR2 FQGNSA. The CDR3 consists of 16 residues. The CDR3 sequence: CASSLAGRGRATEAFF. In DNA form, the CDR3 reads TGTGCCAGCAGCTTAGCTGGGAGGGGACGGGCCACTGAAGCTTTCTTT.

This clone appeared a single time. The rearrangement uses TRBV27 and TRBJ2-6; tentatively, D is TRBD2 (5 bases). The germline V gene encodes CDR1 MNHEY and CDR2 SMNVEV (reference sequence). This CDR3 is built from 13 residues. V lost 6 bases and J 2 bases, leaving 5 bases between the germline ends. The CDR3 region is CASRGAGANVLTF. CDR3 bases: TGTGCCAGCAGGGGAGCTGGGGCCAACGTCCTGACTTTC.

The chain carries TRBV29-1 and TRBJ2-1; the match to TRBD2 covers 8 bases. The CDR3 totals 14 residues. With V trimmed by 4 bases and J by 0 bases, 2 bases remained unmatched. Germline V gene lookup returns CDR1 SQVTM and CDR2 ANQGSEA. CDR3 DNA sequence: TGCAGCGTTGTTGGGACTAGCTCCTACAATGAGCAGTTCTTC. As protein: CSVVGTSSYNEQFF.

The chain employs TRBV4-1 and TRBJ1-5; D may be TRBD1 (6 bases). This CDR3 spans 15 amino acids. The germline gives CDR1 MGHRA, CDR2 YSYEKL. The V and J ends lost 0 bases and 4 bases respectively, with 10 bases between them. CDR3 nucleotide sequence: TGCGCCAGCAGCCAAGAGAGGCAGGGGAATCAGCCCCAGCATTTT. It codes for CASSQERQGNQPQHF.